One TCR beta chain is described in this entry. The antigen remains unidentified. The sample is drawn from a study of lymphopenia after photon versus proton radiotherapy. Study-level points and caveats: Photon-treated patients lost naive T cells and TCR diversity; proton-treated stayed stable. A bigger post-nadir fall in TCR diversity correlated inversely with survival time in deceased patients.

Profiling relied on immunoSEQ multiplex PCR, and the TCRdb table lists in-frame clones only, not all of them. The data contain 150,000 to 200,000 clones, approximately 91% of them singletons. V lost 0 bases and J 4 bases, leaving 11 bases between the germline ends. There are 15 residues in the CDR3. Germline CDR1 reads SGDLS; CDR2 reads YYNGEE. The receptor was derived from a man aged 50 to 60 with gastric cancer. The source was peripheral blood, collected from a patient treated with photon-based radiotherapy. This rearrangement joins TRBV9 to TRBJ2-1; D possibly corresponds to TRBD1 (6 bases). This CDR3 reads CASSVAGALYNEQFF. Here the CDR3 DNA reads TGTGCCAGCAGCGTAGCAGGGGCCCTGTACAATGAGCAGTTCTTC.